This T cell receptor beta chain was identified in a study of shared clonotypes between healthy human individuals. Study-level information: Each donor's CD8 memory used one plate, CD8 naive two, each CD4 subset three.

For every subset, genomic DNA was evenly distributed across several immunoSEQ plates. Per the study methods: ImmunoSEQ supplied junction-only sequences lacking quality scores, so filtering was different. Measured with immunoSEQ multiplex PCR; TCRdb has only the in-frame clones, and not every one. V, J and clone size are taken as reported in that table, and D and trimming were inferred from the DNA itself. Seen here are 1 million to 1.2 million clones, 70% to 80% observed once, and the top ten hold 0.89%. The germline V gene encodes CDR1 GTSNPN and CDR2 SVGIG (reference sequence). The CDR3 sequence is 13 residues long. The V end was cut by 1 base, the J end by 4 bases, with 11 bases between.

Source material: memory CD4+ T cells from PBMCs. Subset defined: CD45RA-negative fraction. The chain combines TRBV30 with TRBJ2-7; D is possibly TRBD1 (5 bases). The clonotype comes from a man between 18 and 35 years old in good health. Some clones in this sample may be carry-over from other donors' samples. CDR3 sequence reads: CAWSEGAGYEQYF. CDR3 DNA sequence: TGTGCCTGGAGTGAAGGGGCTGGGTACGAGCAGTACTTC.